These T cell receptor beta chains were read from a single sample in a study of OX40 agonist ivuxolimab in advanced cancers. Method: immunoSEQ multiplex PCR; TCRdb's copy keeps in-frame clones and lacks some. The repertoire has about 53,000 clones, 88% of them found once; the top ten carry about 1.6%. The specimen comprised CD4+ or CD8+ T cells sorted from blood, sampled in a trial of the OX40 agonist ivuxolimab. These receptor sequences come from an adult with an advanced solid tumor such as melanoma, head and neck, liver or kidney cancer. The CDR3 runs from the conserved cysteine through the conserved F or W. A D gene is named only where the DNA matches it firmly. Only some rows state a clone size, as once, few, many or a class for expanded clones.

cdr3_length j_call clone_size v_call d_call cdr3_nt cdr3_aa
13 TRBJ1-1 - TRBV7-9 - TGTGCCAGCAGCTATGGAGGGAACACTGAAGCTTTCTTT CASSYGGNTEAFF
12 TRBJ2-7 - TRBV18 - TGTGCCAGCTCACCACTGGGCTACGAGCAGTACTTC CASSPLGYEQYF
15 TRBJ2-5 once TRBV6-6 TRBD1 TGTGCCAGCAGTTACTCGCGGACAGGGCAAGAGACCCAGTACTTC CASSYSRTGQETQYF
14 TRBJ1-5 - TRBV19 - TGTGCCAGTAGTCAATACAGGGGCAATCAGCCCCAGCATTTT CASSQYRGNQPQHF
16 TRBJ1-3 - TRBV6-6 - TGTGCCAGCAACCCCATCGGGGAGGACTCTGGAAACACCATATATTTT CASNPIGEDSGNTIYF
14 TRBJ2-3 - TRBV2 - TGTGCCAGCAGGAGGAGCGGCCTCACAGATACGCAGTATTTT CASRRSGLTDTQYF
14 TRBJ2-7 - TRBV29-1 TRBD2 TGCAGCGTTGCAAGGACTAGCGGGGCCTACGAGCAGTACTTC CSVARTSGAYEQYF
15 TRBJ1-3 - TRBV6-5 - TGTGCCAGCAGTGGCAGCGGTGCGGCTGGAAACACCATATATTTT CASSGSGAAGNTIYF
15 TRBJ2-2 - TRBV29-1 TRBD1 TGCAGCGCCTGCCGGGACAGGGCGTCCACCGGGGAGCTGTTTTTT CSACRDRASTGELFF
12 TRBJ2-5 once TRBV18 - TGTGCCAGCTCACCAGTCAAAGAGACCCAGTACTTC CASSPVKETQYF
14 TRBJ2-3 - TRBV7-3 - TGTGCCAGCAGCCCCGGACAGAACACAGATACGCAGTATTTT CASSPGQNTDTQYF
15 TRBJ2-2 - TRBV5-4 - TGTGCCAGCAGCTTGGCCGGACTGGGCACCGGGGAGCTGTTTTTT CASSLAGLGTGELFF
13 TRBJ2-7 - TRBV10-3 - TGTGCCAGCACCGACAGTTACTCCTACGAGCAGTACTTT CASTDSYSYEQYF
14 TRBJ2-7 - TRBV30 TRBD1 TGTGCCTGGAGGTGGGGACAGGGTACCTACGAGCAGTACTTC CAWRWGQGTYEQYF
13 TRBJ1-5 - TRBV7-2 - TGTGCCAGCAGCTACCGACGCAATCAGCCCCAGCATTTT CASSYRRNQPQHF
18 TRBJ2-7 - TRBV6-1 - TGTGCCAGCAGTGGGGGGGGGATACCCGGGACATCGTTCTACGAGCAGTACTTC CASSGGGIPGTSFYEQYF
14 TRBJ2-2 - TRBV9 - TGTGCCAGCAGCGTAGCTGTGAACACCGGGGAGCTGTTTTTT CASSVAVNTGELFF
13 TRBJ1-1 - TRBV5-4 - TGTGCCAGCAGGGCGGGCCCAACAGGGACCGCTTTCTTT CASRAGPTGTAFF
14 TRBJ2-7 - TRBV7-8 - TGTGCCAGCAGCCTAGACACCCGCTCCTACGAGCAGTACTTC CASSLDTRSYEQYF
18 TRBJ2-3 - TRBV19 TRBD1 TGTGCCAGTAGTTCCCAGTATGCGGGGACAGGGACCACAGATACGCAGTATTTT CASSSQYAGTGTTDTQYF
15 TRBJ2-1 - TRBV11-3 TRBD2 TGTGCCAGCAGTCCCGGGACTAGCGGGAGAGGGGAGCAGTTCTTC CASSPGTSGRGEQFF
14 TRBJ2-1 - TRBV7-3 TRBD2 TGTGCCAGTTCGGTAGGACTAGCGGGGGGCGAGGCGTTCTTC CASSVGLAGGEAFF
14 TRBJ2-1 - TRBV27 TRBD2 TGTGCCACCCTCCTTCGGGGAGCGGGAGGTGAGCAGTTCTTC CATLLRGAGGEQFF
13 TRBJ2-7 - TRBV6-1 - TGTGCCAGCAGTGAGGTTTACTCCTACGAGCAGTACTTC CASSEVYSYEQYF
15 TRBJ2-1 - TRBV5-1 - TGCGCCAGCAGCCCCGACTCTGGCTCCTACAATGAGCAGTTCTTC CASSPDSGSYNEQFF
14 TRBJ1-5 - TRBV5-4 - TGTGCCAGCAGCTTGATGGGTCCCGGGCAGCCCCAGCATTTT CASSLMGPGQPQHF
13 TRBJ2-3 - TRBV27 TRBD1 TGTGCCAGCAGGCCGGGACAGGGCGGTACGCAGTATTTT CASRPGQGGTQYF
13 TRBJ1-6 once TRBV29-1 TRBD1 TGCAGCGCCCGGGACAGGGTCGATTCACCCCTCCACTTT CSARDRVDSPLHF
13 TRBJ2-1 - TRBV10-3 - TGTGCCATCAGTGAGCGAGGGGACAATGAGCAGTTCTTC CAISERGDNEQFF
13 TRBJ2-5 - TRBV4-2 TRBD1 TGTGCCAGCAGCTCGGACAGGGCTGAGACCCAGTACTTC CASSSDRAETQYF
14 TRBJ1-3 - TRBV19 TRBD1 TGTGCCACCACCCAGGGGGCGCGTGGAAACACCATATATTTT CATTQGARGNTIYF
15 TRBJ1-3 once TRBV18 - TGTGCCAGCTCACCCCCCGGCCGGCTCGGAAACACCATATATTTT CASSPPGRLGNTIYF
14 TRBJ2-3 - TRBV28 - TGTGCCAGCAGGGCAGGGACTAGCACAGATACGCAGTATTTT CASRAGTSTDTQYF
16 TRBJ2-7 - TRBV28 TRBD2 TGTGCCAGCAGTTTGGTGGCTAGCGGGATCTCGGGGGAGCAGTACTTC CASSLVASGISGEQYF
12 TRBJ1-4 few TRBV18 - TGTGCCAGCTCACTAGGAAATGAAAAACTGTTTTTT CASSLGNEKLFF
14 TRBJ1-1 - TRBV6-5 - TGTGCCAGCAGTGCCAGGGTTCGGGACACTGAAGCTTTCTTT CASSARVRDTEAFF
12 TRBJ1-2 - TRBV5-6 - TGTGCCAGCAGCTTGACCAGGGGTGGCTACACCTTC CASSLTRGGYTF
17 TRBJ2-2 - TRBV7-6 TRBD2 TGTGCCAGCAGCTCCCAAGCCTCGGGACTATATTTCGGGGAGCTGTTTTTT CASSSQASGLYFGELFF
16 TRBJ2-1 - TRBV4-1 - TGCGCCAGCAGCCGTTCCGGGGCCCGTCAAGACAATGAGCAGTTCTTC CASSRSGARQDNEQFF
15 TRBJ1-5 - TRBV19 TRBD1 TGTGCCAGTACTAGGGGACAGCTCACCAATCAGCCCCAGCATTTT CASTRGQLTNQPQHF
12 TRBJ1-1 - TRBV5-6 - TGTGCCAGCAGTCTTTGGAACACTGAAGCTTTCTTT CASSLWNTEAFF
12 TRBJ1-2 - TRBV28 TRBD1 TGTGCCAGCAGTAAACAGGGGGGCGGCTACACCTTC CASSKQGGGYTF
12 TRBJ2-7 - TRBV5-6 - TGTGCCAGCAGCTTGGGGGTCTACGAGCAGTACTTC CASSLGVYEQYF
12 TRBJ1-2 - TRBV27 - TGTGCCAGCAGTTTACAGGGCTATGGCTACACCTTC CASSLQGYGYTF
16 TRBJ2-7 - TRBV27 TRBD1 TGTGCCAGCAGTCGGACGTGGACAGGCCCCGCCTACGAGCAGTACTTC CASSRTWTGPAYEQYF
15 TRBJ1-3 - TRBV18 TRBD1 TGTGCCAGCTCACCGCTACAGGGGGCTGGAAACACCATATATTTT CASSPLQGAGNTIYF
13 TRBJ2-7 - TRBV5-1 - TGCGCCAGCAGCTTGGACAGACTTGGCGAGCAGTACTTC CASSLDRLGEQYF
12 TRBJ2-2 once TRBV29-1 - TGCAGCGTTGTTTTGGTTACCGGGGAGCTGTTTTTT CSVVLVTGELFF
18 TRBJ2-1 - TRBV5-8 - TGTGCCAGCAGCTCCGTCCGGTCGACAGCATCTTACTACAATGAGCAGTTCTTC CASSSVRSTASYYNEQFF
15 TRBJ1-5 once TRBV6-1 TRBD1 TGTGCCAGCAGTGATCAGGACAGGGGCAATCAGCCCCAGCATTTT CASSDQDRGNQPQHF
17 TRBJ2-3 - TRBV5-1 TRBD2 TGCGCCAGCAGCGAGGGACTAGCGGTCGTAGGCACAGATACGCAGTATTTT CASSEGLAVVGTDTQYF
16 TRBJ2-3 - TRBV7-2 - TGTGCCAGCAGCTTAGGGGTCAAAACTAGCACAGATACGCAGTATTTT CASSLGVKTSTDTQYF
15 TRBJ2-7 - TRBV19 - TGTGCCAGTAGAAGTTTGGGGGGGGCCTCCTACGAGCAGTACTTC CASRSLGGASYEQYF
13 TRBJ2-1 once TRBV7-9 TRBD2 TGTGCCAGCAGATCCTCCAGCGGGAGCGAGACGTTCTTC CASRSSSGSETFF
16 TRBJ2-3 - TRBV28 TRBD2 TGTGCCAGCAGTCCAGCCCCTAGCGGGGACACAGATACGCAGTATTTT CASSPAPSGDTDTQYF